The 16 T cell receptor beta chains reported below all come from one sample, sequenced in a study of T cell responses to AZD1222 COVID-19 vaccine. The table came from immunoSEQ multiplex PCR; TCRdb's copy has only in-frame clones and leaves some out. The sample has 150,000 to 200,000 clones, 90% to 95% seen once; the top ten hold about 0.6%. Sequencing was performed on peripheral blood, taken on day 0 of AZD1222 vaccination. The receptors here all came from an adult in good health.

The V call is TRBV19, the J call TRBJ2-7, with 8 nucleotides matching TRBD1. The V gene's germline CDR1 is LNHDA and CDR2 SQIVND (reference sequence). CDR3 length equals 14 residues. Trimming took 6 bases from V and 1 from J; bases not matched to a gene: 5. CDR3 loop: CASSPRDRSYEQYF. CDR3 DNA: TGTGCCAGTAGCCCCCGGGACAGGTCCTACGAGCAGTACTTC.

This rearrangement joins TRBV7-2 to TRBJ1-1; no reliable D call. Trimming removed 5 bases at V and 1 base at J, with 11 bases between. The CDR3 contains 14 residues. Germline CDR1 SGHTA, CDR2 FQGNSA. CDR3 DNA sequence: TGTGCCAGCAGCCCCTCCCCGAGGAACACTGAAGCTTTCTTT. Amino acids: CASSPSPRNTEAFF.

The rearrangement joins TRBV7-9 to TRBJ2-2; no firm D call. Trimming took 5 bases from V and 2 from J, leaving 9 bases between them. Germline V CDR1 and CDR2: SEHNR, FQNEAQ (reference sequence). The CDR3 is made up of 14 amino acids. CDR3 nucleotides: TGTGCCAGCAGCCCTAAAGTTAACACCGGGGAGCTGTTTTTT. Protein sequence: CASSPKVNTGELFF.

The chain joins TRBV28 to TRBJ2-1; 12 bases line up with TRBD2. The CDR3 consists of 14 residues. J gave up 9 bases and V 7 bases, and 7 bases lay outside the gene matches. CDR1 and CDR2 (germline): MDHEN, SYDVKM. The DNA of the CDR3 is TGTGCCAGCACCGGATGGACTAGCGGGACTGAGCAGTTCTTC. Protein: CASTGWTSGTEQFF.

This chain's CDR3 is CASSAHRGDNNEQFF. CDR3 coding DNA: TGTGCCAGCAGCGCTCACAGGGGGGACAACAATGAGCAGTTCTTC. The V call is TRBV13, the J call TRBJ2-1; the match to TRBD1 covers 8 bases. The germline gives CDR1 PRHDT, CDR2 FYEKMQ (reference sequence). J lost 5 bases, V lost 5 bases, and 8 bases had no gene match. This CDR3 contains 15 residues.

The chain combines TRBV15 with TRBJ1-6, with 8 bases lining up with TRBD1. In germline, CDR1 is LNHNV, CDR2 YYDKDF (reference sequence). This CDR3 region has 14 residues. The V and J ends lost 7 bases and 10 bases, in that order; junction bases with no gene match: 9. The CDR3 nucleotides are TGTGCCACCACCAAGGACAGGGTTTTGTCACCCCTCCACTTT. Protein sequence: CATTKDRVLSPLHF.

The chain links TRBV5-1 to TRBJ1-5, with 8 nucleotides matching TRBD1. This CDR3 has 14 amino acids. The germline V gene has CDR1 SGHRS and CDR2 YFSETQ. V lost 1 base, J lost 10 bases, and 7 bases stayed unmatched. In DNA, the CDR3 is TGCGCCAGCAGCTTGTCAGGGGGCCGTAGCCCCCAGCATTTT. This gives the protein CASSLSGGRSPQHF.

This chain joins TRBV18 and TRBJ1-6; no definite D call. CDR1 is KGHSH, CDR2 LQKENI, per germline. The V gene lost 1 base and the J gene lost 5 bases, with 9 bases spanning the gap. This CDR3 has 15 amino acids. CDR3 sequence reads: CASSPRSGHNSPLHF. The CDR3 DNA reads as TGTGCCAGCTCACCACGATCAGGTCATAATTCACCCCTCCACTTT. Full variable domain (missing parts from reference TRBV18 and TRBJ1-6): NAGVMQNPRHLVRRRGQEARLRCSPMKGHSHVYWYRQLPEEGLKFMVYLQKENIIDESGMPKERFSAEFPKEGPSILRIQQVVRGDSAAYFCASSPRSGHNSPLHFGNGTRLTVT.

The chain has TRBV9 and TRBJ2-5; 9 nucleotides line up with TRBD1. Germline lookup yields CDR1 SGDLS and CDR2 YYNGEE. This CDR3 is built from 16 residues. The V gene end was trimmed by 3 bases and the J gene end by 1 base; junction bases not matched to a gene: 7. This CDR3 reads CASSEGQGLFQETQYF. For the CDR3, the DNA is TGTGCCAGCAGCGAGGGACAGGGATTATTCCAAGAGACCCAGTACTTC.

Comment on this clone: Other nucleotide sequences from this sample produce the same CDR3. The V gene is TRBV5-4, the J gene TRBJ2-1, with no clear D. Per germline, CDR1 SGHNT and CDR2 YYREEE (reference sequence). The length of the CDR3 is 13 residues. V was trimmed by 4 bases and J by 0 bases, leaving 5 bases between them. CDR3: CASSPDSYNEQFF. The CDR3 DNA follows: TGTGCCAGCAGCCCAGACTCCTACAATGAGCAGTTCTTC.

The rearrangement uses TRBV4-1 and TRBJ2-7; the match to TRBD2 covers 9 bases. The germline V gene encodes CDR1 MGHRA and CDR2 YSYEKL. The CDR3 covers 14 residues. Germline trimming cut 1 base from V and 3 bases from J; bases unmatched to any gene: 1. The CDR3 loop reads CASSQVAGDYEQYF. In nucleotides, the CDR3 is TGCGCCAGCAGCCAAGTAGCGGGGGACTACGAGCAGTACTTC.

This clone was observed a single time. The chain carries TRBV4-2 and TRBJ2-7; 7 nucleotides match TRBD2. CDR1 and CDR2 (germline): LGHNA, YNFKEQ. With 2 bases clipped from V and 2 bases from J, the junction kept 6 bases outside the gene matches. The CDR3 runs to 15 residues. CDR3 DNA sequence: TGTGCCAGCAGCCAACAGGCGGGAGAACCCTACGAGCAGTACTTC. Protein sequence: CASSQQAGEPYEQYF.

This clone was counted a single time. The chain couples TRBV30 to TRBJ1-5; tentatively, D is TRBD1 (5 bases). Per the germline V gene, CDR1 is GTSNPN and CDR2 is SVGIG (reference sequence). The CDR3 length is 13 residues. Trimming left V 5 bases short and J 7 bases short, with 15 bases between. The CDR3 DNA is TGTGCCTGGGCTGACAGTTCGGGACAGCCCCAGCATTTT. Its translation: CAWADSSGQPQHF.

The chain carries TRBV18 and TRBJ2-1, with D uncertain. Trimming cost V 5 bases and J 5 bases, with 13 bases left between them. Germline V gives CDR1 KGHSH, CDR2 LQKENI. The CDR3 spans 14 residues. CDR3 coding DNA: TGTGCCAGCTCAGGGATTCCCCCGAACAATGAGCAGTTCTTC. It codes for CASSGIPPNNEQFF. The variable domain in full, with the rest retrieved from reference TRBV18 and TRBJ2-1, is NAGVMQNPRHLVRRRGQEARLRCSPMKGHSHVYWYRQLPEEGLKFMVYLQKENIIDESGMPKERFSAEFPKEGPSILRIQQVVRGDSAAYFCASSGIPPNNEQFFGPGTRLTVL.

The rearrangement joins TRBV19 to TRBJ1-4; 8 bases are shared with TRBD1. Germline CDR1 and CDR2: LNHDA and SQIVND (reference sequence). The CDR3 loop spans 15 amino acids. Trimming at V came to 5 bases and at J to 8 bases, leaving 10 bases not matched to a gene. CDR3 sequence reads: CASSALRQGREKLFF. DNA for the CDR3: TGTGCCAGTAGTGCCCTACGACAGGGGAGAGAAAAACTGTTTTTT.

This chain connects TRBV19 to TRBJ2-1, with no clear D. The length of the CDR3 is 15 residues. V shed 4 bases and J shed 0 bases, with 10 bases lying between them. CDR1 is LNHDA, CDR2 SQIVND, per germline (reference sequence). The DNA of the CDR3 is TGTGCCAGTAGTAGTCCCAGCCCCTCCTACAATGAGCAGTTCTTC. Amino acids: CASSSPSPSYNEQFF. Filled out from reference TRBV19 and TRBJ2-1, the complete variable domain reads DGGITQSPKYLFRKEGQNVTLSCEQNLNHDAMYWYRQDPGQGLRLIYYSQIVNDFQKGDIAEGYSVSREKKESFPLTVTSAQKNPTAFYLCASSSPSPSYNEQFFGPGTRLTVL.